Below are 19 T cell receptor beta chains sequenced from a single sample in a study of cytomegalovirus exposure and HLA in healthy donors. Primers for the PCR totalled 60 Vbeta and 13 Jbeta. Here immunoSEQ multiplex PCR was the method, and the copy in TCRdb shows in-frame clones only, minus some. Altogether some 130,000 clones are present, around 10% being singletons, with the ten largest covering roughly 2%. The sequenced sample was PBMCs. These receptor sequences come from a man between 50 and 59 years old in good health and CMV-seronegative.

Concerning this clone itself: Other DNA sequences in this sample translate to the same CDR3. J is TRBJ1-1 and V is TRBV6-4; 8 bases map to TRBD1. Germline trimming cut 5 bases from V and 1 base from J; bases unmatched to any gene: 3. The length of the CDR3 is 14 residues. Germline assignment: CDR1 MRHNA and CDR2 SNTAGT. CDR3 sequence (DNA): TGTGCCAGCAGTCCGGGACAGGCGAACACTGAAGCTTTCTTT. Translated: CASSPGQANTEAFF.

Only a few counts were recorded for this clone. This rearrangement joins TRBV5-1 to TRBJ2-1; 11 nucleotides align to TRBD2. The CDR3 covers 14 residues. V was pared by 3 bases and J by 5 bases, with 1 base of the junction left unmatched. Germline CDR1 is SGHRS and CDR2 is YFSETQ. The CDR3 nucleotides are TGCGCCAGCAGCTCTAGCGGGGGGCACAATGAGCAGTTCTTC. It yields the protein CASSSSGGHNEQFF.

The chain has TRBV6-5 and TRBJ1-5; D may be TRBD1 (6 bases). Looked up from germline, CDR1 is MNHEY and CDR2 is SVGAGI. The germline V and J ends were trimmed by 4 bases and 5 bases, with 15 bases remaining between them. The CDR3 covers 15 residues. Here the CDR3 reads CASSLLGGRDQPQHF. CDR3 nucleotides: TGTGCCAGCAGTTTGTTGGGGGGGCGCGATCAGCCCCAGCATTTT.

The rearrangement links TRBV9 to TRBJ2-3; D might be TRBD1 (5 bases). Trimming left V 0 bases short and J 6 bases short, with 14 bases between. The CDR3 covers 15 residues. CDR1 and CDR2 from the germline V gene are SGDLS and YYNGEE. CDR3 region: CASSVARTRPDTQYF. CDR3 DNA sequence: TGTGCCAGCAGCGTAGCCAGGACAAGGCCCGATACGCAGTATTTT.

This clone was seen only a few times. The gene calls are TRBV7-2 and TRBJ1-6; a weak D match, TRBD1 (6 bases). Germline CDR1 and CDR2: SGHTA and FQGNSA. The CDR3 spans 15 residues. V was trimmed by 0 bases and J by 7 bases, leaving 10 bases between them. The CDR3, as DNA: TGTGCCAGCAGCTTAGCGATCAGGGGAAATTCACCCCTCCACTTT. Amino acids: CASSLAIRGNSPLHF.

This sequence joins TRBV28 and TRBJ2-7, with 15 positions matching TRBD2. CDR3 length: 16 residues. CDR1 MDHEN and CDR2 SYDVKM come from the germline V gene. V trimming: 5 bases; J trimming: 3 bases; junction bases outside the gene matches: 5. The CDR3 coding sequence is TGTGCCAGCAGTCCCGGACTAGCGGGAGGGCTCTACGAGCAGTACTTC. Its translation is CASSPGLAGGLYEQYF.

V and J are TRBV12-5 and TRBJ2-3, with a weak D call TRBD1 (6 bases). Between the trimmed V and J ends, which lost 6 bases and 1 base, there was a span of 14 bases. This CDR3 is 15 amino acids long. Germline assignment: CDR1 LGHNT and CDR2 FRNRAP. In nucleotides, the CDR3 is TGTGCTAGTGGACGACAGGTGGAAGGCACAGATACGCAGTATTTT. Translating it yields CASGRQVEGTDTQYF.

The chain links TRBV5-4 to TRBJ1-2, with TRBD1 matching 7 bases. CDR1 is SGHNT, CDR2 YYREEE, per germline (reference sequence). Losses at the gene ends were 4 bases for V and 8 bases for J; bases not matched to a gene: 11. This CDR3 has 14 residues. CDR3 loop: CASSPETGVGGYTF. The CDR3 DNA is TGTGCCAGCAGCCCCGAAACAGGGGTGGGAGGCTACACCTTC.

The rearrangement uses TRBV6-4 and TRBJ2-3; 12 bases agree with TRBD2. After removal of 0 bases from V and 4 bases from J, the junction contained 2 bases not matched to a gene. Looked up from germline, CDR1 is MRHNA and CDR2 is SNTAGT. CDR3 length: 16 residues. In DNA, the CDR3 is TGTGCCAGCAGTGACTCGGCTAGCGGGGGGGCAGATACGCAGTATTTT. Its translation is CASSDSASGGADTQYF.

The chain recombines TRBV2 with TRBJ1-4; D unclear. V lost 7 bases and J 0 bases, leaving 9 bases between the germline ends. The CDR3 runs to 14 residues. Germline loops: CDR1 SNHLY, CDR2 FYNNEI. The CDR3: CASKRIATNEKLFF. The DNA of the CDR3 is TGTGCCAGCAAGAGAATTGCAACTAATGAAAAACTGTTTTTT.

The chain couples TRBV29-1 to TRBJ1-4; a weak D match, TRBD1 (6 bases). CDR1 SQVTM and CDR2 ANQGSEA come from the germline V gene. Trimming shortened V by 6 bases and J by 8 bases, and 16 bases separated the two germline ends. The CDR3 spans 13 residues. The CDR3 coding sequence is TGCAGCGTGCTACAGGGAGGGTGGGAAAAACTGTTTTTT. Encoded protein: CSVLQGGWEKLFF. Filled out from reference TRBV29-1 and TRBJ1-4, the complete variable domain reads SAVISQKPSRDICQRGTSLTIQCQVDSQVTMMFWYRQQPGQSLTLIATANQGSEATYESGFVIDKFPISRPNLTFSTLTVSNMSPEDSSIYLCSVLQGGWEKLFFGSGTQLSVL.

This chain joins TRBV4-2 and TRBJ1-6, with D possibly being TRBD1 (5 bases). Germline V gene lookup returns CDR1 LGHNA and CDR2 YNFKEQ. CDR3 length: 17 residues. The V end was cut by 3 bases, the J end by 8 bases, with 20 bases between. CDR3 loop: CASSQKSRELIHSPLHF. DNA of the CDR3: TGTGCCAGCAGCCAGAAGAGCAGGGAACTTATACATTCACCCCTCCACTTT.

This clone was detected only a few times. The chain uses TRBV5-8 and TRBJ2-7; a possible D gene is TRBD2 (5 bases). The CDR3 covers 18 residues. The germline V and J ends were trimmed by 5 bases and 3 bases, with 27 bases remaining between them. Germline assignment: CDR1 SGHTS and CDR2 YDEGEE. CDR3: CASRSNPGLSTRYYEQYF. CDR3 nucleotides: TGTGCCAGCAGATCGAACCCTGGACTTTCCACGAGATACTACGAGCAGTACTTC.

This clone showed up just a few times. The chain has TRBV9 and TRBJ2-7; the D gene is possibly TRBD1 (6 bases). V dropped 4 bases and J dropped 9 bases, with 14 bases sitting between them. This CDR3 is 12 amino acids long. Germline CDR1 is SGDLS and CDR2 is YYNGEE. The CDR3 loop is CASSPGDSGQYF. The CDR3 coding sequence is TGTGCCAGCAGCCCAGGGGATAGTGGGCAGTACTTC.

This clone occurred a few times. The chain recombines TRBV7-6 with TRBJ2-1; TRBD2 matches 9 bases. CDR1 and CDR2 from the germline V gene are SGHVS and FNYEAQ. This CDR3 is 16 amino acids long. V shed 6 bases and J 2 bases; nucleotides not matched to a gene: 8. The CDR3 coding sequence is TGTGCCAGCAGGGGGGGTAGCGGGAGTACCTACAATGAGCAGTTCTTC. It specifies CASRGGSGSTYNEQFF.

The gene calls are TRBV18 and TRBJ1-1; D perhaps matches TRBD1 (6 bases). V was cut by 6 bases and J by 4 bases, with 15 bases left in between. The germline gives CDR1 KGHSH, CDR2 LQKENI. The CDR3 has 14 residues. This CDR3 is CASSQGGVGTEAFF. CDR3 sequence (DNA): TGTGCCAGCTCGCAAGGGGGTGTTGGCACTGAAGCTTTCTTT.

This clone was observed a handful of times. V gene TRBV28 combines with J gene TRBJ2-3, with D hard to call. The CDR3 contains 14 residues. The germline V gene encodes CDR1 MDHEN and CDR2 SYDVKM. Trimming shortened V by 3 bases and J by 1 base, and 8 bases separated the two germline ends. This CDR3 is CASSLPSGTDTQYF. CDR3 bases: TGTGCCAGCAGTTTGCCATCAGGCACAGATACGCAGTATTTT.

V is TRBV7-2 and J is TRBJ1-2, with D possibly TRBD1 on 6 matching bases. V was pared by 5 bases and J by 1 base, with 11 bases between. Germline V gene data show CDR1 as SGHTA and CDR2 as FQGNSA. The CDR3 is made up of 14 amino acids. DNA of the CDR3: TGTGCCAGCAGCCCACAGGGTGTTAACTATGGCTACACCTTC. It encodes CASSPQGVNYGYTF. Full variable domain (missing parts from reference TRBV7-2 and TRBJ1-2): GAGVSQSPSNKVTEKGKDVELRCDPISGHTALYWYRQSLGQGLEFLIYFQGNSAPDKSGLPSDRFSAERTGGSVSTLTIQRTQQEDSAVYLCASSPQGVNYGYTFGSGTRLTVV.

The chain carries TRBV4-1 and TRBJ2-2, with 11 bases lining up with TRBD2. The V and J ends lost 3 bases and 5 bases, in that order; junction bases with no gene match: 2. Germline V gene lookup returns CDR1 MGHRA and CDR2 YSYEKL. The CDR3 contains 15 residues. In DNA form, the CDR3 reads TGCGCCAGCAGCCAGGTAGCGGGAGGGACCGGGGAGCTGTTTTTT. Protein: CASSQVAGGTGELFF.